This record looks at one TCR beta chain sequence and its context. CDR1 and CDR2 (germline): MNHEY, SMNVEV (reference sequence). V dropped 2 bases and J dropped 2 bases, with 10 bases sitting between them. The CDR3 is 15 amino acids. Libraries were prepared by immunoSEQ multiplex PCR; TCRdb keeps only in-frame clonotypes and omits some of them. The sample has under 450,000 clones; roughly 94% are singletons. The data originate from a study of shared T cell receptors in the human thymus. This receptor was obtained from a human donor. The sequencing input was thymocytes. The chain links TRBV27 to TRBJ1-5; tentative D call: TRBD1 (5 bases). The CDR3, as DNA: TGTGCCAGCAGTTTAGGGGGTGAGGGCAATCAGCCCCAGCATTTT. This sequence encodes CASSLGGEGNQPQHF.